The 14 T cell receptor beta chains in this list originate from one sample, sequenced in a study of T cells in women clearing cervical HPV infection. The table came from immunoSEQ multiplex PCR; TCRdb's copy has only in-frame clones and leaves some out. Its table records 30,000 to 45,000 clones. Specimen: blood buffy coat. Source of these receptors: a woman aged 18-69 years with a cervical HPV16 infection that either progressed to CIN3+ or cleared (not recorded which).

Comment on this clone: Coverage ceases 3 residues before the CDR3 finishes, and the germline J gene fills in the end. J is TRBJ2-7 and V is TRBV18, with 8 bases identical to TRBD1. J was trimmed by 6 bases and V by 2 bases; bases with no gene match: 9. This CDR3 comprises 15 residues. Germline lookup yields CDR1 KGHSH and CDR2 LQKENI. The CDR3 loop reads CASSPSSDRGAEQYF. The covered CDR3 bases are TGTGCCAGCTCACCATCTTCCGACAGGGGAGCCGAG.

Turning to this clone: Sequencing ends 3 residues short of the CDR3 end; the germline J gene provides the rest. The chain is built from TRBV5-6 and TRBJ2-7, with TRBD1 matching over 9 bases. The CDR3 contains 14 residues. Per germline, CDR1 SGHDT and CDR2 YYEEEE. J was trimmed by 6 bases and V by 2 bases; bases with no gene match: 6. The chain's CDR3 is CASSFRTGAREQYF. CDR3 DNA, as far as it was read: TGTGCCAGCAGCTTTAGGACAGGGGCTCGCGAG.

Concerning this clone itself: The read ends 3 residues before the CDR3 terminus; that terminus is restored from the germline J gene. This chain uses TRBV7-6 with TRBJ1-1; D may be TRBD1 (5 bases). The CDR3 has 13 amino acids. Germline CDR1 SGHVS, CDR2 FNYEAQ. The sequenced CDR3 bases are TGTGCCAGCAGCTTAGAGGGCGGGGGAGAA. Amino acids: CASSLEGGGE. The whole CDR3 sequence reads CASSLEGGGEAFF. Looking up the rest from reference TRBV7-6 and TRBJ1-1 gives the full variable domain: GAGVSQSPRYKVTKRGQDVALRCDPISGHVSLYWYRQALGQGPEFLTYFNYEAQQDKSGLPNDRFSAERPEGSISTLTIQRTEQRDSAMYRCASSLEGGGEAFFGQGTRLTVV.

The CDR3 DNA, read in part, is TGCGCCAGCAGCCGGGAAAGACTCGGGACAGGGATCGACGAG. It specifies CASSRERLGTGIDE. The full CDR3 sequence reads CASSRERLGTGIDEQYF. The rearrangement joins TRBV5-1 to TRBJ2-7; 9 bases are a match to TRBD1. The missing CDR3 end, 3 residues past where the read stops, is filled in from the germline J gene. The V gene's germline CDR1 is SGHRS and CDR2 YFSETQ. Trimming at V came to 4 bases and at J to 5 bases, leaving 16 bases not matched to a gene. This CDR3 is 17 amino acids long.

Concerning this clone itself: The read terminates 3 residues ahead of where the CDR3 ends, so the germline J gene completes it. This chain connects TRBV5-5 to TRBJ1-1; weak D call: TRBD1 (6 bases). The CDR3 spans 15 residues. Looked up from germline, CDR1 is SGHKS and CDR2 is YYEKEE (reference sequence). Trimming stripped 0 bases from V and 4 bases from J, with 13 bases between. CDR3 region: CASSLGPGVGTEAFF. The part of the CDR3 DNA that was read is TGTGCCAGCAGCTTGGGCCCAGGGGTAGGCACTGAA.

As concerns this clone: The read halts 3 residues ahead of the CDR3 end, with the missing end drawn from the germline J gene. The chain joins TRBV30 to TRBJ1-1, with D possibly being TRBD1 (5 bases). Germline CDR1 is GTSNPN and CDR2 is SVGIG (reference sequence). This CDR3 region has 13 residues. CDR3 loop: CAWSVKRGRSAFF. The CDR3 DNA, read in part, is TGTGCCTGGAGTGTAAAGAGGGGCAGGTCG. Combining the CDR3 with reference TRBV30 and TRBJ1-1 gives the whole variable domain SQTIHQWPATLVQPVGSPLSLECTVEGTSNPNLYWYRQAAGRGLQLLFYSVGIGQISSEVPQNLSASRPQDRQFILSSKKLLLSDSGFYLCAWSVKRGRSAFFGQGTRLTVV.

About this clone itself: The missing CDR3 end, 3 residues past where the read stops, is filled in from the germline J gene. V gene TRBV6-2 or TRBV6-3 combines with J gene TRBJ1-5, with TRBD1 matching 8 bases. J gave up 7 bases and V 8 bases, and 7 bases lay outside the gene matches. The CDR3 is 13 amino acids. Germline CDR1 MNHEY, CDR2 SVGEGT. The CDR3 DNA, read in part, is TGTGCCAGCGGGCAGGGGGCTTGGCAGCCC. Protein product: CASGQGAWQP. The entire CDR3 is CASGQGAWQPQHF.

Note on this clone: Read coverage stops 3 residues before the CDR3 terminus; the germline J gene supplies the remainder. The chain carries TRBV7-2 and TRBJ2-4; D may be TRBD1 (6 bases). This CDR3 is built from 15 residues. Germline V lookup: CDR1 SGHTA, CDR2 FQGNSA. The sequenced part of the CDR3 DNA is TGTGCCAGCAGTTCACGGGGCACAGGGCTCTATGGT. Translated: CASSSRGTGLYG. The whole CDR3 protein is CASSSRGTGLYGQYF.

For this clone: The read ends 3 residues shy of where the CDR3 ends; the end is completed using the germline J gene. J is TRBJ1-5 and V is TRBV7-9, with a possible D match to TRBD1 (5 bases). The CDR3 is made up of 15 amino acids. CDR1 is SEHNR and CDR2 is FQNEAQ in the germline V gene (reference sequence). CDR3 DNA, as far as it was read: TGTGCCAGCAGTGCCGGACTAGTGTTGACAGATCCC. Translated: CASSAGLVLTDP. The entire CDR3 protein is CASSAGLVLTDPQHF.

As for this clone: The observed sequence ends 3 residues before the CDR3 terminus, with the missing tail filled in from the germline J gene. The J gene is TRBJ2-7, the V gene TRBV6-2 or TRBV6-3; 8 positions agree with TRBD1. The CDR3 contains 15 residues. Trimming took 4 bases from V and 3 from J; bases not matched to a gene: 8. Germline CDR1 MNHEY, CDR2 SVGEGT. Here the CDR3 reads CASSSSTGVNYEQYF. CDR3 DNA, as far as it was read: TGTGCCAGCAGTTCGTCGACAGGGGTGAACTACGAG.

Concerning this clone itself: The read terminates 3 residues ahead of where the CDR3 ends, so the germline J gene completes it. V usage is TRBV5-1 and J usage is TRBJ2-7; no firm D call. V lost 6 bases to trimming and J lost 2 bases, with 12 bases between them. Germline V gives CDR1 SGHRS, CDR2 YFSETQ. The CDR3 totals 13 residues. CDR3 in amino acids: CASKSLTTYEQYF. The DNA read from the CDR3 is TGCGCCAGCAAGTCACTCACCACCTACGAG.

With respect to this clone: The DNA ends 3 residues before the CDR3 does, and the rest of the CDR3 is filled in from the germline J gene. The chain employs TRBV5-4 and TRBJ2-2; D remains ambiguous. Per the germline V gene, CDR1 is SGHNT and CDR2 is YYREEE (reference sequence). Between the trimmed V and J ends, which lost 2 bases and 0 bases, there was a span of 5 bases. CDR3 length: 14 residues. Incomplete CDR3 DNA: TGTGCCAGCAGCTTTAGAACGAACACCGGGGAG. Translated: CASSFRTNTGE. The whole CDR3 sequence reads CASSFRTNTGELFF.

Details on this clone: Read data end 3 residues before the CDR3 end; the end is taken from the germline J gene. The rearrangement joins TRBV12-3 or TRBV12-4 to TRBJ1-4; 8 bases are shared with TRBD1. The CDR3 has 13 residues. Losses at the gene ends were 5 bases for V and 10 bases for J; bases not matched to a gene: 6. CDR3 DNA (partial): TGTGCCAGCAGTCCCACAGGGGGAGGAAAA. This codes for CASSPTGGGK. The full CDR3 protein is CASSPTGGGKLFF.

The CDR3 loop is CASGGRDGYYNSPLHF. The covered CDR3 bases are TGTGCCAGTGGGGGCCGGGACGGATACTATAATTCACCC. The chain carries TRBV19 and TRBJ1-6, with a weak D call TRBD1 (6 bases). The read ends 3 residues early relative to the CDR3; the germline J gene fills the gap. The germline gives CDR1 LNHDA, CDR2 SQIVND (reference sequence). V was clipped by 8 bases and J by 3 bases, with 17 bases between them. The CDR3 is made up of 16 amino acids.